Following are 8 T cell receptor beta chains from one sample sequenced in a study of T cell changes during pregnancy in multiple sclerosis. Using immunoSEQ multiplex PCR, the repertoire was profiled, and TCRdb retains in-frame clones only, with some absent. In the table there are tens of thousands of clones, around 91% of which are singletons. The material sequenced was CD4+ T cells from peripheral blood mononuclear cells, taken in the second trimester of pregnancy. The receptors stem from a female donor in good health, enrolled as a control in a pregnancy study.

The chain joins TRBV5-1 to TRBJ2-7; D is possibly TRBD2 (5 bases). CDR3 length: 14 residues. V lost 4 bases, J lost 2 bases, and 13 bases lay in between. Germline V gene data show CDR1 as SGHRS and CDR2 as YFSETQ. CDR3 nucleotides: TGCGCCAGCAGCACCGACGGGGTACCCTACGAGCAGTACTTC. Its protein is CASSTDGVPYEQYF.

The CDR3 sequence is CAWRLAAFTDTQYF. The DNA of the CDR3 is TGTGCCTGGAGACTAGCGGCCTTCACAGATACGCAGTATTTT. The chain links TRBV30 to TRBJ2-3; TRBD2 matches at 8 bases. CDR1 is GTSNPN and CDR2 is SVGIG in the germline V gene (reference sequence). The CDR3 spans 14 residues. Trimming at V came to 3 bases and at J to 2 bases, leaving 4 bases not matched to a gene.

The rearrangement links TRBV9 to TRBJ1-1; 7 bases map to TRBD1. Germline CDR1 and CDR2: SGDLS and YYNGEE. After removal of 3 bases from V and 5 bases from J, the junction contained 7 bases not matched to a gene. There are 14 residues in the CDR3. CDR3 in DNA: TGTGCCAGCAGCGCCCAACAGGGGTTGACTGAAGCTTTCTTT. It is translated as CASSAQQGLTEAFF.

V is TRBV28 and J is TRBJ2-1, with 7 bases matching TRBD2. V was pared by 5 bases and J by 5 bases, with 12 bases of the junction left unmatched. Germline assignment: CDR1 MDHEN and CDR2 SYDVKM. The CDR3 totals 16 residues. The CDR3 spells CASSLNLGGGNNEQFF. CDR3 coding DNA: TGTGCCAGCAGTCTGAACTTGGGGGGGGGTAACAATGAGCAGTTCTTC.

The chain has TRBV7-9 and TRBJ1-5; D might be TRBD1 (5 bases). Germline lookup yields CDR1 SEHNR and CDR2 FQNEAQ (reference sequence). The CDR3 contains 16 residues. V lost 3 bases to trimming and J lost 3 bases, with 15 bases between them. CDR3 residues: CASSLEVGGINQPQHF. The CDR3 coding sequence is TGTGCCAGCAGCTTGGAAGTGGGGGGTATCAATCAGCCCCAGCATTTT.

This chain links TRBV2 with TRBJ1-1, with TRBD1 identical over 8 bases. The V segment lost 6 bases and the J segment 1 base; nucleotides outside the gene matches: 7. Germline V CDR1 and CDR2: SNHLY, FYNNEI. The CDR3 runs to 15 residues. DNA of the CDR3: TGTGCCAGCAGCCGACAGGGGCCGGCGAACACTGAAGCTTTCTTT. Its translation is CASSRQGPANTEAFF.

V usage is TRBV9 and J usage is TRBJ1-4; 7 bases align to TRBD1. The CDR3 length is 14 residues. Trimming at V came to 3 bases and at J to 7 bases, leaving 6 bases not matched to a gene. Germline-derived CDR1 and CDR2 are SGDLS and YYNGEE. CDR3 in amino acids: CASSAQGLSEKLFF. In DNA form, the CDR3 reads TGTGCCAGCAGCGCACAGGGGTTAAGTGAAAAACTGTTTTTT.

The chain carries TRBV9 and TRBJ2-7, with 10 nucleotides matching TRBD1. The V and J ends lost 1 base and 2 bases, in that order; junction bases with no gene match: 3. The CDR3 totals 15 residues. Germline values: CDR1 SGDLS, CDR2 YYNGEE. Here the CDR3 reads CASSVSGQGPYEQYF. Written as DNA, the CDR3 is TGTGCCAGCAGCGTATCGGGACAGGGGCCCTACGAGCAGTACTTC.